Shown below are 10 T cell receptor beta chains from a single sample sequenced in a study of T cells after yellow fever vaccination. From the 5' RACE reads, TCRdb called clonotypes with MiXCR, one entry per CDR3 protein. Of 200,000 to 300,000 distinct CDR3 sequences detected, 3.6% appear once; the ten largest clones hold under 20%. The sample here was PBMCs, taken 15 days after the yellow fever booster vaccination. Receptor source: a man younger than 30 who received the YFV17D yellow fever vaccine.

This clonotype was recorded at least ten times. The CDR3 DNA sequence: TGTGCCAGCAGCCTTCTAGCGGGGCTTACAGATACGCAGTATTTT. Translation: CASSLLAGLTDTQYF. The rearrangement joins TRBV6-2 or TRBV6-3 to TRBJ2-3, with 9 bases fitting TRBD2. CDR1 MNHEY and CDR2 SVGEGT come from the germline V gene. V lost 6 bases and J lost 3; bases outside the gene matches: 7. The CDR3 is 15 amino acids.

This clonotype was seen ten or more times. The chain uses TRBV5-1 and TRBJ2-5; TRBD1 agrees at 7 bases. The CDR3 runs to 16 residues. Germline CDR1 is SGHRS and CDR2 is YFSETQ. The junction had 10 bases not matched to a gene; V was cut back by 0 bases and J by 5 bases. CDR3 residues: CASSLGLQGRRETQYF. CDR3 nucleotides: TGCGCCAGCAGCTTGGGTTTACAGGGGAGAAGGGAGACCCAGTACTTC.

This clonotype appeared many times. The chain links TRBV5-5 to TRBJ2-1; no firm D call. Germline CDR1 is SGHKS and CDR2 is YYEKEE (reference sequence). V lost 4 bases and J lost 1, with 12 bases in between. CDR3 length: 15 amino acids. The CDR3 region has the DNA TGTGCCAGCAGCCCGATCCTCCCTTCCTACAATGAGCAGTTCTTC. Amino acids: CASSPILPSYNEQFF.

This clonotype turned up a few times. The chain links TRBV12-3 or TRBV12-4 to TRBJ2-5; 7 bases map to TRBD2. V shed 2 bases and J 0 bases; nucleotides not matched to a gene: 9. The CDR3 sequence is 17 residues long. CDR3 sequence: CASSLWGGIGYQETQYF. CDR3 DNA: TGTGCCAGCAGTTTATGGGGGGGGATTGGGTACCAAGAGACCCAGTACTTC.

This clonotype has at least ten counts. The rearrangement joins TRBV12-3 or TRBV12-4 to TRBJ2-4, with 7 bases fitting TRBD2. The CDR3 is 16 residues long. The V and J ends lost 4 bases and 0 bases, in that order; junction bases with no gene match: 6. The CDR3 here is CASSWGGGLAKNIQYF. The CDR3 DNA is TGTGCCAGCAGTTGGGGGGGTGGTTTAGCCAAAAACATTCAGTACTTC.

The DNA of the CDR3 is TGTGCCAGCAGCCCCTTAGTACAGGGTGAAGCTTTCTTT. Its protein product is CASSPLVQGEAFF. This chain links TRBV2 with TRBJ1-1, with D possibly TRBD1 on 6 matching bases. The CDR3 length is 13 residues. Trimming took 6 bases from V and 7 from J, leaving 15 bases between them. The germline V gene has CDR1 SNHLY and CDR2 FYNNEI.

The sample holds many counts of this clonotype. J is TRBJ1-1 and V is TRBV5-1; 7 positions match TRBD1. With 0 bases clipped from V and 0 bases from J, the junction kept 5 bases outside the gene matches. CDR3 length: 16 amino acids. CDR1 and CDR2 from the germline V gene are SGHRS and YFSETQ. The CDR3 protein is CASSLEGTVMNTEAFF. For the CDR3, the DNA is TGCGCCAGCAGCTTGGAAGGGACAGTAATGAACACTGAAGCTTTCTTT. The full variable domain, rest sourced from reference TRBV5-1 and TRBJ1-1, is KAGVTQTPRYLIKTRGQQVTLSCSPISGHRSVSWYQQTPGQGLQFLFEYFSETQRNKGNFPGRFSGRQFSNSRSEMNVSTLELGDSALYLCASSLEGTVMNTEAFFGQGTRLTVV.

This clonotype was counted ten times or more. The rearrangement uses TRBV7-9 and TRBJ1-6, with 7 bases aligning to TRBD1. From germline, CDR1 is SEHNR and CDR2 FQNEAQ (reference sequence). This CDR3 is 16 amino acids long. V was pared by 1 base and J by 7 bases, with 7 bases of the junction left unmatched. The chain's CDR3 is CASSLELNRGNSPLHF. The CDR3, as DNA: TGTGCCAGCAGCTTAGAACTAAACAGGGGCAATTCACCCCTCCACTTT.

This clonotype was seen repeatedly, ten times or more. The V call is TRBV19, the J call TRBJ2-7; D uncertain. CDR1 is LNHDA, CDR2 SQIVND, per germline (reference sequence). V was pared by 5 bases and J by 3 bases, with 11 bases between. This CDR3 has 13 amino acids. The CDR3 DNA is TGTGCCAGTAGTCCTGCCAGCAACTACGAGCAGTACTTC. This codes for CASSPASNYEQYF. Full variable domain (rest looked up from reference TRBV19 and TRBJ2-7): DGGITQSPKYLFRKEGQNVTLSCEQNLNHDAMYWYRQDPGQGLRLIYYSQIVNDFQKGDIAEGYSVSREKKESFPLTVTSAQKNPTAFYLCASSPASNYEQYFGPGTRLTVT.

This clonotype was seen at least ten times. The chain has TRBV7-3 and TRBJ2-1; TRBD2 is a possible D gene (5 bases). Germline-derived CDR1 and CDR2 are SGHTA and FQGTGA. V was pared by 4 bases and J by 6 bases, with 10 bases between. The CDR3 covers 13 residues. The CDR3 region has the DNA TGTGCCAGCAGCTCGAGAGGGAGCAATGAGCAGTTCTTC. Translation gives CASSSRGSNEQFF.